The 30 T cell receptor beta chains reported below all come from one sample, sequenced in a study of blood T cell repertoires in COVID-19. Libraries were prepared by immunoSEQ multiplex PCR; TCRdb keeps only in-frame clonotypes and omits some of them. The table lists 100,000 or so clones, about 87% of them singletons. The sample comprised peripheral blood. These receptors came from a man in his fifties or sixties with active or convalescent COVID-19.

The V and J genes are TRBV27 and TRBJ2-1; TRBD1 aligns across 9 bases. Germline CDR1 and CDR2: MNHEY and SMNVEV (reference sequence). With V trimmed by 6 bases and J by 7 bases, 19 bases remained unmatched. The CDR3 totals 18 residues. CDR3 loop: CASSLRGTGTLFFNEQFF. The CDR3 DNA sequence: TGTGCCAGCAGCCTCCGAGGGACAGGGACATTATTTTTTAATGAGCAGTTCTTC.

The CDR3: CASSLGAGNTIYF. The CDR3 DNA is TGTGCCAGCAGCTTAGGCGCAGGAAACACCATATATTTT. The V gene is TRBV7-2, the J gene TRBJ1-3; D gene uncertain. V was pared by 1 base and J by 4 bases, with 5 bases between. CDR3 length: 13 amino acids. The V gene's germline CDR1 is SGHTA and CDR2 FQGNSA.

The genes are TRBV6-5 and TRBJ1-3; D is unclear. CDR3 size: 15 residues. Germline V gives CDR1 MNHEY, CDR2 SVGAGI. V lost 6 bases and J lost 0, with 12 bases in between. The DNA of the CDR3 is TGTGCCAGCAGGCCCACAGCAAGCTCTGGAAACACCATATATTTT. This codes for CASRPTASSGNTIYF.

The chain has TRBV6-1 and TRBJ1-6; unclear D gene. V dropped 3 bases and J dropped 7 bases, with 13 bases sitting between them. This CDR3 contains 15 residues. CDR1 is MNHNS and CDR2 is SASEGT in the germline V gene. The CDR3 loop is CASSEGRGRNSPLHF. The CDR3 region has the DNA TGTGCCAGCAGTGAGGGGAGAGGGAGGAATTCACCCCTCCACTTT.

The rearrangement joins TRBV5-1 to TRBJ2-1; D unresolved. CDR1 is SGHRS and CDR2 is YFSETQ in the germline V gene. The CDR3 is 12 residues long. Trimming pared 1 base from V and 9 bases from J, leaving 8 bases between. The CDR3 DNA reads as TGCGCCAGCAGCTTGAGAGAGAGTGAGCAGTTCTTC. Encoded protein: CASSLRESEQFF. Full variable domain (outside the CDR3, taken from reference TRBV5-1 and TRBJ2-1): KAGVTQTPRYLIKTRGQQVTLSCSPISGHRSVSWYQQTPGQGLQFLFEYFSETQRNKGNFPGRFSGRQFSNSRSEMNVSTLELGDSALYLCASSLRESEQFFGPGTRLTVL.

V is TRBV24-1 and J is TRBJ2-3; possible D gene TRBD2, 6 bases. Germline assignment: CDR1 KGHDR and CDR2 SFDVKD. The CDR3 loop spans 15 amino acids. Trimming shortened V by 0 bases and J by 6 bases, and 12 bases separated the two germline ends. The CDR3 reads CATSDLGGASDTQYF. Written as DNA, the CDR3 is TGTGCCACCAGTGATTTGGGAGGGGCTAGCGATACGCAGTATTTT.

The chain carries TRBV10-1 and TRBJ2-2, with TRBD1 identical over 9 bases. The trim removed 3 bases at V and 7 bases at J, leaving 6 bases unmatched. Germline assignment: CDR1 WNHNN and CDR2 SYGVQD (reference sequence). The CDR3 consists of 15 residues. CDR3 DNA sequence: TGCGCCAGCAGTGACCCGGGACAGGGACACGGGGAGCTGTTTTTT. This sequence encodes CASSDPGQGHGELFF.

The chain recombines TRBV19 with TRBJ1-6; weak D call: TRBD1 (6 bases). The V end lost 3 bases, the J end lost 9 bases, and 15 bases lay between the germline ends. The CDR3 runs 15 residues. Germline V gene sequence: CDR1 LNHDA, CDR2 SQIVND (reference sequence). The CDR3 loop reads CASSILAGESSPLHF. The DNA of the CDR3 is TGTGCCAGTAGTATCCTCGCAGGGGAGAGTTCACCCCTCCACTTT.

This chain connects TRBV7-9 to TRBJ2-1; TRBD1 agrees at 8 bases. The CDR3 has 16 amino acids. Per germline, CDR1 SEHNR and CDR2 FQNEAQ (reference sequence). V lost 1 base, J lost 3 bases, and 5 bases stayed unmatched. The CDR3 here is CASSLVWDRLYNEQFF. The CDR3 region has the DNA TGTGCCAGCAGCTTAGTATGGGACAGGCTCTACAATGAGCAGTTCTTC.

For the CDR3, the DNA is TGCGCCAGCGGACGAGAGGCAGGGGGCGCCTATGGCTACACCTTC. Residues: CASGREAGGAYGYTF. The chain uses TRBV5-1 and TRBJ1-2; 8 nucleotides agree with TRBD1. V gave up 7 bases and J gave up 4 bases; unmatched junction bases: 12. This CDR3 region has 15 residues. CDR1 is SGHRS and CDR2 is YFSETQ in the germline V gene. Full variable domain (remainder filled in from reference TRBV5-1 and TRBJ1-2): KAGVTQTPRYLIKTRGQQVTLSCSPISGHRSVSWYQQTPGQGLQFLFEYFSETQRNKGNFPGRFSGRQFSNSRSEMNVSTLELGDSALYLCASGREAGGAYGYTFGSGTRLTVV.

The chain is built from TRBV19 and TRBJ2-5; 11 bases match TRBD1. The CDR3 has 20 amino acids. V lost 0 bases to trimming and J lost 5 bases; unmatched junction nucleotides: 17. In germline, CDR1 is LNHDA, CDR2 SQIVND (reference sequence). This CDR3 reads CASSIDFPAPRTGGAETQYF. The CDR3, as DNA: TGTGCCAGTAGTATAGATTTTCCCGCCCCTCGGACAGGGGGCGCGGAGACCCAGTACTTC.

This sequence joins TRBV12-3 or TRBV12-4 and TRBJ2-5, with D perhaps TRBD2 (5 bases). There are 13 residues in the CDR3. V lost 1 base and J lost 9, with 12 bases in between. CDR3 sequence reads: CASSLVEAEAQYF. The CDR3 coding sequence is TGTGCCAGCAGTTTAGTGGAGGCGGAGGCCCAGTACTTC.

This chain links TRBV6-6 with TRBJ2-2; 8 positions agree with TRBD1. The CDR3 is made up of 16 amino acids. Trimming took 2 bases from V and 4 from J; bases not matched to a gene: 6. Looked up from germline, CDR1 is MNHNY and CDR2 is SVGAGI (reference sequence). The CDR3 region is CASSYTGQGRTGELFF. CDR3 in DNA: TGTGCCAGCAGTTACACCGGACAGGGACGCACCGGGGAGCTGTTTTTT.

The chain combines TRBV15 with TRBJ2-5; 9 nucleotides agree with TRBD1. J was trimmed by 4 bases and V by 9 bases; bases with no gene match: 9. The CDR3 runs 14 residues. Germline V gene sequence: CDR1 LNHNV, CDR2 YYDKDF (reference sequence). The CDR3 loop reads CATDHRGQGETQYF. The CDR3 DNA is TGTGCCACAGACCACCGGGGACAGGGAGAGACCCAGTACTTC. Combining the CDR3 with reference TRBV15 and TRBJ2-5 gives the whole variable domain DAMVIQNPRYQVTQFGKPVTLSCSQTLNHNVMYWYQQKSSQAPKLLFHYYDKDFNNEADTPDNFQSRRPNTSFCFLDIRSPGLGDTAMYLCATDHRGQGETQYFGPGTRLLVL.

The rearrangement joins TRBV27 to TRBJ1-5; no clear D gene. V was clipped by 3 bases and J by 4 bases, with 10 bases between them. CDR1 is MNHEY and CDR2 is SMNVEV in the germline V gene (reference sequence). This CDR3 spans 14 amino acids. The CDR3, as DNA: TGTGCCAGCAGTTTTGGCAGGTCAAATCAGCCCCAGCATTTT. Amino acid sequence: CASSFGRSNQPQHF.

The J gene is TRBJ1-5, the V gene TRBV21-1; the table's D call, TRBD1, has no DNA check behind it. TRBV21-1 is a pseudogene segment. The CDR3 is 14 residues long. The CDR3 sequence is CASIRPQAHQPQHF. CDR3 in DNA: TGTGCCAGCATCCGACCACAGGCCCACCAGCCCCAGCATTTT.

This rearrangement joins TRBV11-2 to TRBJ2-7; D is perhaps TRBD1 (6 bases). Germline CDR1 is SGHAT and CDR2 is FQNNGV. V lost 5 bases and J 4 bases, leaving 21 bases between the germline ends. The CDR3 covers 16 residues. The CDR3 DNA reads TGTGCCAGCAGCCCCCTCCTCCGACAGGAGCGGTACGAGCAGTACTTC. Its translation is CASSPLLRQERYEQYF.

The chain employs TRBV2 and TRBJ2-7; 8 nucleotides line up with TRBD1. CDR1 SNHLY and CDR2 FYNNEI come from the germline V gene. Trimming removed 6 bases from V and 4 bases from J; junction bases left unmatched: 2. The CDR3 covers 12 residues. This chain's CDR3 is CASRRQGYEQYF. The CDR3 bases are TGTGCCAGCAGAAGACAGGGGTACGAGCAGTACTTC.

The chain recombines TRBV4-2 with TRBJ2-2; 7 nucleotides align to TRBD1. V shed 3 bases, J shed 4 bases, and the junction held 5 bases outside the gene matches. Germline loops: CDR1 LGHNA, CDR2 YNFKEQ. The CDR3 contains 15 residues. This chain's CDR3 is CASSQQGQSTGELFF. Here the CDR3 DNA reads TGTGCCAGCAGCCAGCAGGGACAGTCCACCGGGGAGCTGTTTTTT.

The DNA of the CDR3 is TGTGCCAGCAGCTTAAGCGAGGACAGGGTCTACGAGCAGTACGTC. Translating gives CASSLSEDRVYEQYV. The chain is built from TRBV11-2 and TRBJ2-7; 8 nucleotides line up with TRBD1. This CDR3 has 15 amino acids. CDR1 and CDR2 (germline): SGHAT, FQNNGV. V dropped 2 bases and J dropped 3; count of bases not matched to a gene: 6.

The CDR3 DNA sequence: TGTGCCAGCAGTTCCCTAGGCAATGAGCAGTTCTTC. This gives the protein CASSSLGNEQFF. The chain recombines TRBV6-6 with TRBJ2-1; D is uncertain. Trimming left V 4 bases short and J 6 bases short, with 7 bases between. Germline CDR1 reads MNHNY; CDR2 reads SVGAGI (reference sequence). The CDR3 contains 12 residues.

The chain is built from TRBV24-1 and TRBJ1-2; D remains unclear. Trimming left V 0 bases short and J 5 bases short, with 3 bases between. Germline V gene data show CDR1 as KGHDR and CDR2 as SFDVKD. The length of the CDR3 is 12 residues. CDR3 nucleotide sequence: TGTGCCACCAGTGATTTGCTGTATGGCTACACCTTC. Translated, it gives CATSDLLYGYTF.

The rearrangement links TRBV5-1 to TRBJ1-5; perhaps TRBD1 as D (5 bases). Trimming took off 0 bases at V and 2 bases at J, with 9 bases between the two ends. CDR3 length equals 15 residues. Germline V CDR1 and CDR2: SGHRS, YFSETQ. Here the CDR3 DNA reads TGCGCCAGCAGCTTGGCCGGGGGAGGCAATCAGCCCCAGCATTTT. Protein: CASSLAGGGNQPQHF.

The chain uses TRBV20-1 and TRBJ2-7; no definite D call. Germline V CDR1 and CDR2: DFQATT, SNEGSKA (reference sequence). Trimming pared 1 base from V and 5 bases from J, leaving 6 bases between. CDR3 length: 11 residues. The CDR3 DNA reads as TGCAGTGCTAGAGCGGGTCACGAGCAGTACTTC. Translating gives CSARAGHEQYF.

The CDR3 DNA is TGTGCCAGCAGAAGGGGACTTTACACAGATACGCAGTATTTT. This sequence encodes CASRRGLYTDTQYF. V is TRBV2 and J is TRBJ2-3; a weak D match, TRBD2 (6 bases). Germline V lookup: CDR1 SNHLY, CDR2 FYNNEI. Trimming took 6 bases from V and 2 from J, leaving 12 bases between them. The CDR3 consists of 14 residues.

This chain connects TRBV6-2 or TRBV6-3 to TRBJ2-1; D gene ambiguous. CDR3 length: 15 amino acids. V was clipped by 0 bases and J by 2 bases, with 8 bases between them. Germline assignment: CDR1 MNHEY and CDR2 SVGEGT. This CDR3 reads CASSYSAGTYNEQFF. CDR3 nucleotides: TGTGCCAGCAGTTACTCGGCTGGCACCTACAATGAGCAGTTCTTC.

The chain links TRBV10-3 to TRBJ1-5; no firm D call. V lost 4 bases, J lost 2 bases, and 9 bases lay in between. Germline V CDR1 and CDR2: ENHRY, SYGVKD. The CDR3 has 14 residues. CDR3 loop: CAISGQVGNQPQHF. The CDR3 DNA reads TGTGCCATCAGTGGCCAGGTCGGCAATCAGCCCCAGCATTTT.

V and J are TRBV29-1 and TRBJ2-5, with D possibly TRBD2 on 6 matching bases. Germline CDR1 SQVTM, CDR2 ANQGSEA. The CDR3 spans 12 residues. The V end lost 7 bases, the J end lost 5 bases, and 14 bases lay between the germline ends. In DNA, the CDR3 is TGCAGCGGAATGGAGGGGTCCGAGACCCAGTACTTC. Its translation: CSGMEGSETQYF.

The chain couples TRBV19 to TRBJ1-6, with a tentative D call TRBD1 (6 bases). This CDR3 is built from 15 residues. Trimming removed 8 bases at V and 3 bases at J, with 14 bases between. Germline lookup yields CDR1 LNHDA and CDR2 SQIVND (reference sequence). The CDR3 loop reads CASQTTGFYNSPLHF. The DNA for the CDR3 is TGTGCCAGTCAAACAACAGGGTTCTATAATTCACCCCTCCACTTT.

This chain uses TRBV6-5 with TRBJ2-3, with 11 bases matching TRBD1. Germline V gives CDR1 MNHEY, CDR2 SVGAGI. This CDR3 has 15 residues. V dropped 8 bases and J dropped 6; count of bases not matched to a gene: 10. The DNA of the CDR3 is TGTGCCAGCGGGCGGGCCGGGACAGGGGGGGATACGCAGTATTTT. This gives the protein CASGRAGTGGDTQYF.